The 26 T cell receptor beta chains below come from one sample, sequenced in a study of blood T cell repertoires in COVID-19. Produced via immunoSEQ multiplex PCR; TCRdb's table is partial and in-frame only. The profile shows under 150,000 clones, about 76% of them singletons. Sequenced: peripheral blood. The receptors were sampled from a man older than 75 with acute or convalescent COVID-19.

The chain carries TRBV28 and TRBJ1-3, with TRBD1 matching 8 bases. The CDR3 runs 15 residues. Germline assignment: CDR1 MDHEN and CDR2 SYDVKM. Trimming took 6 bases from V and 4 from J; bases not matched to a gene: 8. CDR3 DNA: TGTGCCAGCAGGACAGGGGAGGCCCTGGGAAACACCATATATTTT. This encodes CASRTGEALGNTIYF.

The chain joins TRBV29-1 to TRBJ2-7, with D hard to call. CDR1 and CDR2 (germline): SQVTM, ANQGSEA. This CDR3 comprises 12 residues. Trimming stripped 5 bases from V and 7 bases from J, with 15 bases between. The chain's CDR3 is CSVSRSKWEQYF. The CDR3 nucleotides read TGCAGCGTTAGTCGGTCCAAATGGGAGCAGTACTTC.

CDR3 region: CASSLGGNVYEQYF. CDR3 in DNA: TGCGCCAGCAGCTTGGGAGGGAACGTCTACGAGCAGTACTTC. The chain recombines TRBV5-1 with TRBJ2-7; D possibly corresponds to TRBD2 (5 bases). The CDR3 covers 14 residues. Trimming removed 0 bases at V and 3 bases at J, with 10 bases between. CDR1 and CDR2 from the germline V gene are SGHRS and YFSETQ.

The chain links TRBV5-1 to TRBJ2-3; possible D gene TRBD2, 6 bases. The CDR3 runs to 16 residues. V shed 0 bases and J shed 1 base, with 12 bases lying between them. Germline V gives CDR1 SGHRS, CDR2 YFSETQ. CDR3 in DNA: TGCGCCAGCAGCTTGGCCGGGGTAGCGGGCACAGATACGCAGTATTTT. This encodes CASSLAGVAGTDTQYF.

This chain uses TRBV3-1 (or the pseudogene TRBV3-2) with TRBJ2-3; maybe TRBD1 (5 bases). The CDR3 totals 16 residues. Trimming took 1 base from V and 1 from J, leaving 12 bases between them. Germline lookup yields CDR1 LGHDT and CDR2 YNNKEL (reference sequence). DNA for the CDR3: TGTGCCAGCAGCCAAGCTGGGGCGGACGGCACAGATACGCAGTATTTT. This translates into CASSQAGADGTDTQYF.

V gene TRBV6-2 or TRBV6-3 combines with J gene TRBJ2-3; TRBD2 matches 11 bases. V lost 6 bases to trimming and J lost 7 bases; unmatched junction nucleotides: 9. The CDR3 length is 15 residues. CDR1 is MNHEY and CDR2 is SVGEGT in the germline V gene. CDR3 nucleotide sequence: TGTGCCAGCAGCAAACTAGCGGGGGCTTGGAATACGCAGTATTTT. As protein: CASSKLAGAWNTQYF.

Note on this clone: The same CDR3 also results from other DNA sequences found in this sample. J is TRBJ1-5 and V is TRBV24-1; D gene ambiguous. The CDR3 loop spans 14 amino acids. Germline CDR1 reads KGHDR; CDR2 reads SFDVKD. V lost 5 bases and J lost 2, with 9 bases in between. CDR3 DNA sequence: TGTGCCACCAGTGGTACCGGGGGCAATCAGCCCCAGCATTTT. Translating gives CATSGTGGNQPQHF.

The chain has TRBV6-5 and TRBJ1-1; no clear D gene. V was cut by 4 bases and J by 1 base, with 7 bases left in between. The germline CDR1 and CDR2 sequences are MNHEY and SVGAGI. This CDR3 has 13 amino acids. This CDR3 is CASSLTRNTEAFF. CDR3 nucleotides: TGTGCCAGCAGTTTAACCAGGAACACTGAAGCTTTCTTT.

This chain connects TRBV19 to TRBJ2-7; maybe TRBD2 (5 bases). Looked up from germline, CDR1 is LNHDA and CDR2 is SQIVND (reference sequence). This CDR3 region has 14 residues. V gave up 6 bases and J gave up 6 bases, with 18 bases separating them. The CDR3 DNA reads as TGTGCCAGTAGAGCGCCGGGATCCCAAAGCGAGCAGTACTTC. Its translation is CASRAPGSQSEQYF. Based on the CDR3 plus reference TRBV19 and TRBJ2-7, the full variable domain is DGGITQSPKYLFRKEGQNVTLSCEQNLNHDAMYWYRQDPGQGLRLIYYSQIVNDFQKGDIAEGYSVSREKKESFPLTVTSAQKNPTAFYLCASRAPGSQSEQYFGPGTRLTVT.

This CDR3 reads CASSPGQGNEQYF. The CDR3 DNA reads TGTGCCAGCTCACCGGGACAGGGTAACGAGCAGTACTTC. This chain links TRBV18 with TRBJ2-7; 9 bases are a match to TRBD1. The CDR3 sequence is 13 residues long. The V and J ends lost 3 bases and 5 bases, in that order; junction bases with no gene match: 2. Germline V lookup: CDR1 KGHSH, CDR2 LQKENI.

This clone has more than one count but fewer than ten. The rearrangement joins TRBV9 to TRBJ2-1; 10 nucleotides align to TRBD2. The CDR3 spans 16 residues. Germline CDR1 is SGDLS and CDR2 is YYNGEE. The trim removed 4 bases at V and 6 bases at J, leaving 10 bases unmatched. Here the CDR3 reads CASSPRPAGGLNEQFF. CDR3 nucleotides: TGTGCCAGCAGCCCCCGACCAGCGGGGGGGCTCAATGAGCAGTTCTTC.

The chain joins TRBV4-2 to TRBJ2-2; 10 positions match TRBD2. Trimming at V came to 0 bases and at J to 3 bases, leaving 10 bases not matched to a gene. This CDR3 has 19 residues. Looked up from germline, CDR1 is LGHNA and CDR2 is YNFKEQ. CDR3 nucleotide sequence: TGTGCCAGCAGCCAAGAGGCTAGCGGGGGACCGGGGTACACCGGGGAGCTGTTTTTT. It is translated as CASSQEASGGPGYTGELFF.

This chain links TRBV7-8 with TRBJ2-1, with 10 nucleotides matching TRBD2. The CDR3 spans 15 residues. Germline CDR1 reads SGHVS; CDR2 reads FQNEAQ. The V gene end was trimmed by 6 bases and the J gene end by 2 bases; junction bases not matched to a gene: 4. The CDR3 DNA is TGTGCCAGCAGTCCCAGCGGGGGGGCCTACAATGAGCAGTTCTTC. Protein product: CASSPSGGAYNEQFF. Full variable domain (rest looked up from reference TRBV7-8 and TRBJ2-1): GAGVSQSPRYKVAKRGQDVALRCDPISGHVSLFWYQQALGQGPEFLTYFQNEAQLDKSGLPSDRFFAERPEGSVSTLKIQRTQQEDSAVYLCASSPSGGAYNEQFFGPGTRLTVL.

V and J are TRBV6-6 and TRBJ1-5; 7 bases are shared with TRBD1. Germline assignment: CDR1 MNHNY and CDR2 SVGAGI (reference sequence). The trim removed 5 bases at V and 3 bases at J, leaving 13 bases unmatched. The CDR3 is 17 residues long. The CDR3, as DNA: TGTGCCAGCAGTCCGCGACAGGGAAACCTCCTCAATCAGCCCCAGCATTTT. Translation gives CASSPRQGNLLNQPQHF.

J is TRBJ2-7 and V is TRBV5-1; no clear D. V lost 0 bases and J 2 bases, leaving 6 bases between the germline ends. CDR3 length: 13 residues. Germline V lookup: CDR1 SGHRS, CDR2 YFSETQ. This chain's CDR3 is CASSLDSAYEQYF. CDR3 coding DNA: TGCGCCAGCAGCTTGGACAGTGCCTACGAGCAGTACTTC.

J is TRBJ2-7 and V is TRBV29-1, with 7 bases that match TRBD2. Germline CDR1 reads SQVTM; CDR2 reads ANQGSEA. V lost 7 bases, J lost 8 bases, and 8 bases stayed unmatched. This CDR3 is 11 amino acids long. In DNA form, the CDR3 reads TGCAGCGGCGCGAGGGAGGGCAAGCAGTACTTC. Its translation is CSGAREGKQYF.

The chain has TRBV12-3 or TRBV12-4 and TRBJ1-6; a possible D gene is TRBD1 (6 bases). There are 13 residues in the CDR3. Trimming stripped 8 bases from V and 10 bases from J, with 15 bases between. The CDR3 bases are TGTGCCAGCGCCAGCAGGGGAAGCTCACCCCTCCACTTT. Amino acids: CASASRGSSPLHF.

The gene calls are TRBV28 and TRBJ1-5; no clear D gene. This CDR3 contains 13 residues. Germline V CDR1 and CDR2: MDHEN, SYDVKM. Deletions cut 2 bases from V and 6 bases from J, with 8 bases between. CDR3 sequence reads: CASSLIEGQPQHF. DNA of the CDR3: TGTGCCAGCAGTTTAATTGAGGGTCAGCCCCAGCATTTT.

The chain carries TRBV7-2 and TRBJ1-2; TRBD1 matches 10 bases. The trim removed 5 bases at V and 7 bases at J, leaving 10 bases unmatched. CDR3 length equals 15 residues. The germline gives CDR1 SGHTA, CDR2 FQGNSA. The CDR3 region has the DNA TGTGCCAGCAGCACCGCCCTGACAGGGGGCCGTGGCTACACCTTC. As protein: CASSTALTGGRGYTF.

This clone has a single count. CDR3 coding DNA: TGCGCCAGCAGTCCGCAGGGGGGATTCGGTGAAGCTTTCTTT. Translation gives CASSPQGGFGEAFF. The gene calls are TRBV4-3 and TRBJ1-1, with TRBD1 identical over 7 bases. The V and J ends lost 6 bases and 7 bases, in that order; junction bases with no gene match: 11. CDR3 length: 14 amino acids. Germline values: CDR1 LGHNA, CDR2 YSLEER.

The J gene is TRBJ1-6, the V gene TRBV5-1; tentatively, D is TRBD1 (5 bases). The V end lost 2 bases, the J end lost 6 bases, and 18 bases lay between the germline ends. This CDR3 is 17 amino acids long. Germline values: CDR1 SGHRS, CDR2 YFSETQ. In nucleotides, the CDR3 is TGCGCCAGCAGCTTTACCAATGCCGGGACTTCTAATTCACCCCTCCACTTT. Translated, it gives CASSFTNAGTSNSPLHF.

The rearrangement links TRBV5-1 to TRBJ2-1, with D perhaps TRBD1 (6 bases). From germline, CDR1 is SGHRS and CDR2 YFSETQ. The CDR3 length is 17 residues. V lost 3 bases and J lost 4, with 20 bases in between. CDR3 region: CASSYRTDGMGYNEQFF. The CDR3 DNA is TGCGCCAGCAGCTATAGGACAGACGGTATGGGGTACAATGAGCAGTTCTTC.

The chain joins TRBV4-1 to TRBJ1-2; possible D gene TRBD1, 5 bases. The CDR3 consists of 16 residues. The germline gives CDR1 MGHRA, CDR2 YSYEKL. Deletions cut 2 bases from V and 8 bases from J, with 21 bases between. In DNA form, the CDR3 reads TGCGCCAGCAGCCAACCATTGAGTAAGGGGATCGGCGGCTACACCTTC. As protein: CASSQPLSKGIGGYTF.

The CDR3 spells CASSPDRGSYEKLFF. CDR3 DNA: TGTGCCAGCAGCCCGGACAGGGGGAGTTATGAAAAACTGTTTTTT. The chain is built from TRBV5-4 and TRBJ1-4; 10 bases fit TRBD1. This CDR3 comprises 15 residues. Germline V gene data show CDR1 as SGHNT and CDR2 as YYREEE (reference sequence). V gave up 4 bases and J gave up 6 bases; unmatched junction bases: 6.

The chain employs TRBV25-1 and TRBJ1-4; no reliable D call. The CDR3 extends over 13 amino acids. Germline-derived CDR1 and CDR2 are MGHDK and SYGVNS. The germline V and J ends were trimmed by 3 bases and 4 bases, with 6 bases remaining between them. As DNA, the CDR3 is TGTGCCAGCAGTGATTTCCTTAATGAAAAACTGTTTTTT. Translated, it gives CASSDFLNEKLFF.

The CDR3 DNA is TGTGCCATCAGTGAGTCCGAGGTGCGGGCTGGAAACACCATATATTTT. Translation: CAISESEVRAGNTIYF. V usage is TRBV10-3 and J usage is TRBJ1-3; no clear D. V gave up 0 bases and J gave up 2 bases, with 11 bases separating them. Germline V gives CDR1 ENHRY, CDR2 SYGVKD. This CDR3 has 16 residues.